This T cell receptor (beta chain) was sequenced during a study of T cells in Graves' hyperthyroidism and ophthalmopathy. TCR beta CDR3 regions were amplified from RNA transcripts. First-round RT-PCR targeting the TCR CDR3 was performed with the HTBI primer set. TCRdb re-analysed the multiplex PCR reads in MiXCR, keeping a single row per CDR3 protein. The table lists 550,000 to 800,000 distinct CDR3 sequences, 15% to 20% of them singletons. CDR3 length equals 14 residues. CDR1 is SGHTA, CDR2 FQGNSA, per germline. Trimming removed 3 bases at V and 2 bases at J, with 9 bases between. Material: blood. The receptor comes from a man over 45 with Graves' hyperthyroidism. The V call is TRBV7-2, the J call TRBJ2-3; the D call may be TRBD1 or TRBD2 (5 bases each). The DNA for the CDR3 is TGTGCCAGCAGCTTCAGAGGGGTCACAGATACGCAGTATTTT. This sequence encodes CASSFRGVTDTQYF.